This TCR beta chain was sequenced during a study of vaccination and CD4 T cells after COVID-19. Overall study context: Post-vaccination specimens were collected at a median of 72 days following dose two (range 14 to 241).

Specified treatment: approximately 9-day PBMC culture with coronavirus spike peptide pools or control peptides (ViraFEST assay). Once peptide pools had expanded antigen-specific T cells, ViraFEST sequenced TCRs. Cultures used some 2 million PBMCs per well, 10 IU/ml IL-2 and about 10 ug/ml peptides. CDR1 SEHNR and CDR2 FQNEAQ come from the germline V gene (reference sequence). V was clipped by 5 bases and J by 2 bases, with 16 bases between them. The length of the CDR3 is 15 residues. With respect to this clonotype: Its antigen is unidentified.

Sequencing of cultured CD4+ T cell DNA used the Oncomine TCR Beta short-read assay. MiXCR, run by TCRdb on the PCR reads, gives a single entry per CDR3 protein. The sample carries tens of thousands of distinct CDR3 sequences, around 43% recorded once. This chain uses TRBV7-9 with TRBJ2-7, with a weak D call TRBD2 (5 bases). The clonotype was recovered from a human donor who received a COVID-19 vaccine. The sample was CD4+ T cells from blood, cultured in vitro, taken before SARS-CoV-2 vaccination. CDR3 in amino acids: CASSPDGDSTYEQYF. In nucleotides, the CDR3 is TGTGCCAGCAGCCCGGACGGGGATTCAACCTACGAGCAGTACTTC. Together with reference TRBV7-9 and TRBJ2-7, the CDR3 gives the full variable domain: DTGVSQNPRHKITKRGQNVTFRCDPISEHNRLYWYRQTLGQGPEFLTYFQNEAQLEKSRLLSDRFSAERPKGSFSTLEIQRTEQGDSAMYLCASSPDGDSTYEQYFGPGTRLTVT.